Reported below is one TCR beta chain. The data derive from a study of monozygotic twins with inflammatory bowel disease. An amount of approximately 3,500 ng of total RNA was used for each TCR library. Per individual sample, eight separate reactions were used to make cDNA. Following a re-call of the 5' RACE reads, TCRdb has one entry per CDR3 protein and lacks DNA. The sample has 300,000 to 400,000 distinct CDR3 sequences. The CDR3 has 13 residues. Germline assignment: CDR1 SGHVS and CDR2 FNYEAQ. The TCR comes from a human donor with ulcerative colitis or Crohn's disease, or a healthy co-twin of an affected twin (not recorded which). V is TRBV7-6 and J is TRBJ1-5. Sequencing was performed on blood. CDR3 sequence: CASSRTLNQPQHF.